The 12 T cell receptor beta chains listed next were all sequenced from one sample in a study of T cells in Graves' hyperthyroidism and ophthalmopathy. Researchers took RNA transcripts and amplified the TCR beta CDR3 regions from them. The HTBI primer set drove a first-round RT-PCR of the TCR CDR3. TCRdb reprocessed the multiplex PCR reads via MiXCR and lists one record per CDR3 protein. The sample comprises about 700,000 distinct CDR3 sequences, 14% of which are singletons, and 10% rests with the top ten. Sequencing was carried out using blood. Source of these receptors: a woman aged 18-29 years with Graves' hyperthyroidism.

The chain carries TRBV20-1 and TRBJ1-2; 9 nucleotides align to TRBD1. V trimming: 1 base; J trimming: 6 bases; junction bases outside the gene matches: 9. From germline, CDR1 is DFQATT and CDR2 SNEGSKA (reference sequence). The CDR3 is made up of 15 amino acids. The CDR3 DNA sequence: TGCAGTGCTAGAGTTCCGGGACAGGGAATCCATGGCTACACCTTC. Protein product: CSARVPGQGIHGYTF.

This clonotype was picked up many times. This chain joins TRBV7-2 and TRBJ1-5; D perhaps matches TRBD1 (5 bases). Trimming stripped 0 bases from V and 5 bases from J, with 8 bases between. The CDR3 is made up of 14 amino acids. Per the germline V gene, CDR1 is SGHTA and CDR2 is FQGNSA. The CDR3 coding sequence is TGTGCCAGCAGCTTAGCAGGGGTTGATCAGCCCCAGCATTTT. Translation gives CASSLAGVDQPQHF.

This clonotype was observed at least ten times. The CDR3 here is CATSREGVTGGLKNTEAFF. The CDR3 DNA reads as TGTGCCACCAGCAGAGAGGGCGTGACAGGGGGTCTGAAGAACACTGAAGCTTTCTTT. J is TRBJ1-1 and V is TRBV15; TRBD1 matches at 9 bases. V dropped 0 bases and J dropped 1; count of bases not matched to a gene: 12. The CDR3 length is 19 residues. In germline, CDR1 is LNHNV, CDR2 YYDKDF (reference sequence).

This clonotype was found a few times. The chain uses TRBV27 and TRBJ2-7, with D possibly being TRBD1 (5 bases). Germline V gene data show CDR1 as MNHEY and CDR2 as SMNVEV (reference sequence). The CDR3 spans 17 residues. V dropped 2 bases and J dropped 3 bases, with 20 bases sitting between them. The CDR3 sequence: CASSLAIRGTGLYEQYF. Here the CDR3 DNA reads TGTGCCAGCAGTTTAGCGATTAGGGGAACAGGCCTCTACGAGCAGTACTTC.

On this clonotype itself: A read error may be the cause here, since a much bigger clone is one base away. V usage is TRBV7-9 and J usage is TRBJ2-3; weak D call: TRBD1 (5 bases). Near its end, the DNA agrees better with TRBJ1-5, so the J call may be wrong. The germline V gene encodes CDR1 SEHNR and CDR2 FQNEAQ (reference sequence). This CDR3 has 14 residues. In nucleotides, the CDR3 is TGTGCCAGCAGCTTAATGGACAAGAAAGATACGCAGCATTTT. Translation gives CASSLMDKKDTQHF.

This clonotype was seen only a few times. The rearrangement joins TRBV5-1 to TRBJ2-5; D gene unclear. Germline lookup yields CDR1 SGHRS and CDR2 YFSETQ. V was trimmed by 5 bases and J by 5 bases, leaving 10 bases between them. The CDR3 has 12 amino acids. CDR3 in DNA: TGCGCCAGCAGACACGGAGTGGAGACCCAGTACTTC. It encodes CASRHGVETQYF. Supplemented by reference TRBV5-1 and TRBJ2-5, the full variable domain reads KAGVTQTPRYLIKTRGQQVTLSCSPISGHRSVSWYQQTPGQGLQFLFEYFSETQRNKGNFPGRFSGRQFSNSRSEMNVSTLELGDSALYLCASRHGVETQYFGPGTRLLVL.

This clonotype was detected a few times. The J gene is TRBJ2-3, the V gene TRBV28; no clear D gene. The CDR3 runs 12 residues. Germline V gene sequence: CDR1 MDHEN, CDR2 SYDVKM. The ends were cut back, 6 bases at V and 9 bases at J, with 13 bases in the middle. This CDR3 is CASRPGGRTQYF. The DNA of the CDR3 is TGTGCCAGCAGACCGGGCGGCAGAACGCAGTATTTT.

This clonotype was counted many times. The rearrangement joins TRBV28 to TRBJ2-5, with a tentative D call TRBD2 (6 bases). Per germline, CDR1 MDHEN and CDR2 SYDVKM. The germline V and J ends were trimmed by 10 bases and 2 bases, with 23 bases remaining between them. This CDR3 contains 16 residues. Written as DNA, the CDR3 is TGTGCCACCTCAGCGCGGGGAGTTCGTCCACAAGAGACCCAGTACTTC. Its translation: CATSARGVRPQETQYF.

The rearrangement links TRBV30 to TRBJ2-7, with 7 bases fitting TRBD1. The germline CDR1 and CDR2 sequences are GTSNPN and SVGIG (reference sequence). J was trimmed by 4 bases and V by 8 bases; bases with no gene match: 14. The CDR3 is 14 residues long. The CDR3 DNA reads as TGTGCCCGAAACCCTGACAGGGACCTTTACGAGCAGTACTTC. Protein: CARNPDRDLYEQYF. Drawing the rest from reference TRBV30 and TRBJ2-7, the complete variable domain is SQTIHQWPATLVQPVGSPLSLECTVEGTSNPNLYWYRQAAGRGLQLLFYSVGIGQISSEVPQNLSASRPQDRQFILSSKKLLLSDSGFYLCARNPDRDLYEQYFGPGTRLTVT.

This clonotype came up a few times. The V call is TRBV7-9, the J call TRBJ2-2; D gene ambiguous. V was clipped by 8 bases and J by 3 bases, with 22 bases between them. The V gene's germline CDR1 is SEHNR and CDR2 FQNEAQ (reference sequence). The CDR3 loop spans 17 amino acids. CDR3 amino acids: CASAPERLRRYTGELFF. DNA of the CDR3: TGTGCCAGCGCTCCGGAAAGGCTTCGACGATACACCGGGGAGCTGTTTTTT. The whole variable domain, filled in from reference TRBV7-9 and TRBJ2-2, reads DTGVSQNPRHKITKRGQNVTFRCDPISEHNRLYWYRQTLGQGPEFLTYFQNEAQLEKSRLLSDRFSAERPKGSFSTLEIQRTEQGDSAMYLCASAPERLRRYTGELFFGEGSRLTVL.

This clonotype was picked up many times. The chain joins TRBV4-3 to TRBJ1-1; D is ambiguous. The CDR3 loop spans 15 amino acids. The germline gives CDR1 LGHNA, CDR2 YSLEER. V was shortened by 0 bases and J by 0 bases, with 8 bases between the two germline ends. Here the CDR3 DNA reads TGCGCCAGCAGCCAAGAGGCAGTTATGAACACTGAAGCTTTCTTT. It encodes CASSQEAVMNTEAFF.

This clonotype was seen repeatedly, ten times or more. V usage is TRBV7-8 and J usage is TRBJ2-7; 12 nucleotides match TRBD1. J lost 4 bases, V lost 5 bases, and 18 bases had no gene match. The CDR3 length is 19 residues. Germline lookup yields CDR1 SGHVS and CDR2 FQNEAQ. In nucleotides, the CDR3 is TGTGCCAGCAGCCGATCCGGGACAGGGGGCGTACGGGTTGGATACGAGCAGTACTTC. Translated: CASSRSGTGGVRVGYEQYF.